Sequencing of this T cell receptor (beta chain) was carried out in a study of blood T cell repertoires in COVID-19. Study as a whole: Samples of COVID-19 (acute and convalescent) were obtained from the United States, Italy and Spain. PBMCs, B-cell-depleted T cells, or T cells were the source of the cDNA or gDNA that made up the material.

Germline V CDR1 and CDR2: SQVTM, ANQGSEA. V was cut by 7 bases and J by 0 bases, with 13 bases left in between. The length of the CDR3 is 13 residues. Per the original data handling: Quantification of nucleated cells was approximated via reference gene primer amplification. The data were produced by immunoSEQ multiplex PCR, yet TCRdb's version contains in-frame clones alone and is incomplete. From that table come the V and J calls and clone size; the DNA was used to work out D and trimming. The table lists roughly 120,000 clones, nearly 90% of them singletons. This TCR was recovered from a human donor in a cohort sampled during active COVID-19. Sequencing input: peripheral blood. This chain connects TRBV29-1 to TRBJ2-7, with a weak D call TRBD1 (5 bases). The CDR3 DNA reads as TGCAGCGCCAGGGCAGGAAGCTCCTACGAGCAGTACTTC. Translation: CSARAGSSYEQYF.